This TCR beta chain stems from a study of cytomegalovirus exposure and HLA in healthy donors. Broader study findings: A later analysis associated 16,000 or so TCR beta sequences with HLA alleles at a 0.05 false discovery rate. Cytomegalovirus association was assigned to approximately 160 TCR beta chains. HLA-A and HLA-B allele assignments for most subjects were reportedly predicted accurately using TCR beta sequences. With DRB1 most and HLA-C fewest, TCR association rates differed between HLA loci in a later analysis.

Comments on this clone: As yet, its antigen is unknown.

From germline, CDR1 is LNHDA and CDR2 SQIVND (reference sequence). The V gene end was trimmed by 3 bases and the J gene end by 4 bases; junction bases not matched to a gene: 9. The CDR3 has 16 residues. Primers for the PCR totalled 60 Vbeta and 13 Jbeta. Clones were read by immunoSEQ multiplex PCR, and TCRdb kept only the in-frame ones, dropping some. The repertoire includes some 110,000 clones, over 80% of them detected once, and approximately 6.9% sits in the top ten. Source material: PBMCs. The chain carries TRBV19 and TRBJ2-7; 10 nucleotides agree with TRBD1. The source is a man aged 25 to 40 in good health and CMV-seropositive. CDR3 DNA sequence: TGTGCCAGTAGTATTGACGGGACAGGGGTCCCATACGAGCAGTACTTC. The encoded protein is CASSIDGTGVPYEQYF.